This TCR beta chain was retrieved from a study of T cells in localized non-small cell lung cancer. V lost 4 bases and J lost 1; bases outside the gene matches: 9. Germline loops: CDR1 SGHRS, CDR2 YFSETQ. CDR3 length equals 17 residues. Profiling relied on immunoSEQ multiplex PCR, and the TCRdb table lists in-frame clones only, not all of them. The table includes fewer than 50,000 clones, just over 85% detected once. The source was peripheral blood mononuclear cells, collected before any cancer treatment. The rearrangement links TRBV5-1 to TRBJ2-3; 10 bases match TRBD1. The receptor's source is a male donor older than 55 with stage II lung adenocarcinoma. CDR3 amino acids: CASSRDRGGVRTDTQYF. DNA of the CDR3: TGCGCCAGCAGCCGGGACAGGGGAGGGGTACGCACAGATACGCAGTATTTT.